Only a few counts were recorded for the clone carrying this T cell receptor (beta chain). The target antigen is unknown. The PCR ran on 60 Vbeta and 13 Jbeta primers. Profiling relied on immunoSEQ multiplex PCR, and the TCRdb table lists in-frame clones only, not all of them. The table shows about 120,000 clones, with 55% to 70% occurring only once. This sample was taken from a study of cytomegalovirus exposure and HLA in healthy donors. Overall study results and limits: Using a false discovery rate of 0.05, a later analysis showed that about 16,000 TCR beta sequences were associated with HLA alleles.

V was clipped by 4 bases and J by 11 bases; unmatched bases: 11. CDR1 and CDR2 from the germline V gene are MGHRA and YSYEKL. The CDR3 runs 14 residues. Sequenced material: PBMCs. V is TRBV4-1 and J is TRBJ1-1; TRBD1 agrees at 9 bases. The sequence derives from a woman in her 30s in good health and CMV-seronegative. The CDR3 sequence: CASSRTGALTRAFF. The CDR3 nucleotides read TGCGCCAGCAGCCGGACAGGGGCGCTTACAAGGGCTTTCTTT.